This T cell receptor (beta chain) was identified during a study of blood T cells in healthy people across ages. General observations from the study: TCR beta diversity correlated strongly with naive T cell percentage. Diversity figures derived from one million T cells were judged to underestimate the true value. Per million T cells, TCR beta diversity dropped roughly linearly as age increased.

Comments on this clonotype: Its antigen is unknown.

Losses at the gene ends were 0 bases for V and 3 bases for J; bases not matched to a gene: 8. The CDR3 is made up of 16 amino acids. CDR1 and CDR2 from the germline V gene are SGDLS and YYNGEE. A second PCR, run for roughly 7 to 12 cycles, used a sample-barcoded 5' primer plus a J-beta primer mix. Each CDR3 protein is one row after TCRdb ran MiXCR on the 5' RACE reads. The profile shows roughly 1.6 million distinct CDR3 sequences, roughly 32% of them singletons. This sequence joins TRBV9 and TRBJ2-7; 8 nucleotides align to TRBD1. Sample: blood. The receptor was isolated from a woman under 40 in good health. The CDR3 sequence: CASSVALDRDRYEQYF. Here the CDR3 DNA reads TGTGCCAGCAGCGTAGCCCTGGACAGGGACCGCTACGAGCAGTACTTC.